This TCR beta chain was identified in a study of T cells in Graves' hyperthyroidism and ophthalmopathy. This clonotype was counted between two and nine times. CDR3 size: 15 residues. V was trimmed by 0 bases and J by 3 bases, leaving 9 bases between them. Germline loops: CDR1 LNHNV, CDR2 YYDKDF (reference sequence). Authors of the study amplified TCR beta CDR3 regions from RNA transcripts. The HTBI set primed first-round TCR CDR3 RT-PCR. Via MiXCR, TCRdb re-called the multiplex PCR reads, giving one row per CDR3 protein. The profile shows nearly 600,000 distinct CDR3 sequences, roughly 14% of them singletons.

The origin of this receptor is a woman in her 30s with Graves' hyperthyroidism that later progressed to Graves' ophthalmopathy. The sample consisted of blood. V usage is TRBV15 and J usage is TRBJ1-5, with D unclear. CDR3 in amino acids: CATSRDQRDNQPQHF. CDR3 in DNA: TGTGCCACCAGCAGAGATCAAAGGGACAATCAGCCCCAGCATTTT.